These 20 T cell receptor beta chains were sequenced from one sample in a study of shared clonotypes between healthy human individuals. Positive CCR7 selection of CD45RO-negative cells yielded the naive CD8 cells, and terminally differentiated effector memory CD45RA+ cells were excluded. Libraries were prepared by immunoSEQ multiplex PCR; TCRdb keeps only in-frame clonotypes and omits some of them. The sample shows about 2.1 million clones, roughly 91% of them seen only once. The sample was naive CD8+ T cells from PBMCs. The receptor set was obtained from a man in his late teens or twenties in good health. Some clones in this sample may be carry-over from other donors' samples.

The genes are TRBV5-1 and TRBJ2-2, with D perhaps given as TRBD1 or TRBD2 (6 bases each). The CDR3 has 19 amino acids. V was shortened by 2 bases and J by 4 bases, with 24 bases between the two germline ends. The germline gives CDR1 SGHRS, CDR2 YFSETQ. The CDR3 loop reads CASSFLGPTGASSTGELFF. In nucleotides, the CDR3 is TGCGCCAGCAGCTTTCTGGGGCCCACGGGGGCCTCAAGCACCGGGGAGCTGTTTTTT.

The sample holds one count of this clone. The V and J genes are TRBV4-1 and TRBJ2-7, with a weak D call TRBD1 (6 bases). V was clipped by 1 base and J by 6 bases, with 10 bases between them. Germline V CDR1 and CDR2: MGHRA, YSYEKL. CDR3 length equals 13 residues. The CDR3 protein is CASSQAIRGEQYF. CDR3 bases: TGCGCCAGCAGCCAAGCCATCAGGGGCGAGCAGTACTTC.

This clone has just one count. The gene calls are TRBV15 and TRBJ2-1, with no clear D. V dropped 5 bases and J dropped 5 bases, with 16 bases sitting between them. CDR3 length equals 15 residues. The germline V gene encodes CDR1 LNHNV and CDR2 YYDKDF (reference sequence). CDR3 loop: CATSGNTGLNNEQFF. CDR3 DNA sequence: TGTGCCACCAGCGGGAACACGGGCTTAAACAATGAGCAGTTCTTC.

The chain links TRBV10-3 to TRBJ2-2, with D unresolved. Trimming removed 10 bases from V and 2 bases from J, with 14 bases in between. Germline lookup yields CDR1 ENHRY and CDR2 SYGVKD. The CDR3 spans 14 residues. The CDR3 coding sequence is TGTGCCACGCGGACGGAGTATAACACCGGGGAGCTGTTTTTT. Translation gives CATRTEYNTGELFF.

This clone has a handful of counts. The identical CDR3 is also encoded by other nucleotide sequences in the sample. The chain employs TRBV27 and TRBJ1-1; tentative D call: TRBD1 (5 bases). This CDR3 is 12 amino acids long. Per the germline V gene, CDR1 is MNHEY and CDR2 is SMNVEV (reference sequence). The germline V and J ends were trimmed by 3 bases and 8 bases, with 10 bases remaining between them. CDR3 bases: TGTGCCAGCAGTTTGAGGGGATCAGAAGCTTTCTTT. This translates into CASSLRGSEAFF.

The rearrangement joins TRBV13 to TRBJ2-1, with TRBD2 as a possible D gene (5 bases). Germline V gene data show CDR1 as PRHDT and CDR2 as FYEKMQ (reference sequence). V lost 2 bases and J 5 bases, leaving 10 bases between the germline ends. The CDR3 contains 14 residues. The CDR3, as DNA: TGTGCCAGCAGCTTACGGCGGGCCAACAATGAGCAGTTCTTC. Its protein product is CASSLRRANNEQFF.

The chain recombines TRBV9 with TRBJ1-2; D uncertain. V shed 3 bases and J shed 7 bases, with 19 bases lying between them. This CDR3 is built from 15 residues. Germline loops: CDR1 SGDLS, CDR2 YYNGEE. The CDR3 spells CASSATTWPGGGYTF. CDR3 DNA sequence: TGTGCCAGCAGCGCAACTACGTGGCCGGGAGGTGGCTACACCTTC.

The chain couples TRBV30 to TRBJ1-2, with D possibly TRBD1 on 5 matching bases. Trimming left V 5 bases short and J 6 bases short, with 13 bases between. This CDR3 comprises 12 residues. The germline gives CDR1 GTSNPN, CDR2 SVGIG (reference sequence). The CDR3 here is CAWVQGIHGYTF. The CDR3 DNA is TGTGCCTGGGTTCAGGGAATCCATGGCTACACCTTC.

This sequence joins TRBV10-3 and TRBJ2-5; a weak D match, TRBD2 (5 bases). The CDR3 spans 14 residues. The germline V gene has CDR1 ENHRY and CDR2 SYGVKD. The V and J ends lost 3 bases and 5 bases respectively, with 13 bases between them. CDR3 region: CAISENQRRETQYF. The CDR3 DNA reads as TGTGCCATCAGTGAAAATCAGCGGCGGGAGACCCAGTACTTC.

In this sample, this clone turned up once. The chain employs TRBV6-1 and TRBJ1-2; D possibly corresponds to TRBD1 (5 bases). Germline V gives CDR1 MNHNS, CDR2 SASEGT. V was shortened by 9 bases and J by 6 bases, with 23 bases between the two germline ends. The CDR3 extends over 15 amino acids. CDR3 nucleotide sequence: TGTGCCAGTTCTCACAACCGCGGGGCGGTCGATGGCTACACCTTC. Translation: CASSHNRGAVDGYTF.

The chain has TRBV7-9 and TRBJ1-5; no reliable D call. There are 13 residues in the CDR3. V lost 1 base to trimming and J lost 5 bases, with 6 bases between them. Germline lookup yields CDR1 SEHNR and CDR2 FQNEAQ (reference sequence). The CDR3 reads CASSLDGYQPQHF. Written as DNA, the CDR3 is TGTGCCAGCAGCTTAGACGGGTATCAGCCCCAGCATTTT.

V is TRBV28 and J is TRBJ2-7; no clear D. V was clipped by 5 bases and J by 2 bases, with 10 bases between them. This CDR3 is 13 amino acids long. Germline CDR1 and CDR2: MDHEN and SYDVKM. The CDR3 is CASSETHAYEQYF. The DNA of the CDR3 is TGTGCCAGCAGTGAAACCCACGCCTACGAGCAGTACTTC.

The genes are TRBV5-1 and TRBJ2-7; 7 positions agree with TRBD1. The germline V gene has CDR1 SGHRS and CDR2 YFSETQ. This CDR3 is built from 15 residues. V lost 0 bases to trimming and J lost 7 bases; unmatched junction nucleotides: 10. The CDR3 is CASSLGTGLVEEQYF. The CDR3 DNA follows: TGCGCCAGCAGCTTGGGGACAGGTCTCGTTGAGGAGCAGTACTTC.

This rearrangement joins TRBV6-6 to TRBJ2-7; D may correspond to TRBD1 or TRBD2 (5 bases each). Deletions cut 6 bases from V and 3 bases from J, with 15 bases between. The CDR3 totals 14 residues. Germline V gene sequence: CDR1 MNHNY, CDR2 SVGAGI (reference sequence). The CDR3 DNA follows: TGTGCCAGCAGCCCCGGGACCAACTTCTACGAGCAGTACTTC. Protein sequence: CASSPGTNFYEQYF.

The V call is TRBV6-1, the J call TRBJ2-3; the match to TRBD2 covers 12 bases. The germline CDR1 and CDR2 sequences are MNHNS and SASEGT. J gave up 6 bases and V 0 bases, and 16 bases lay outside the gene matches. The CDR3 runs 20 residues. This chain's CDR3 is CASSEAGGLAGHPPADTQYF. Written as DNA, the CDR3 is TGTGCCAGCAGTGAAGCGGGGGGACTAGCGGGCCACCCCCCCGCGGATACGCAGTATTTT.

The V gene is TRBV5-6, the J gene TRBJ2-1, with D maybe TRBD2 (5 bases). With 2 bases removed from V and 7 bases from J, the gap between germline ends came to 13 bases. The length of the CDR3 is 14 residues. The germline V gene encodes CDR1 SGHDT and CDR2 YYEEEE. The CDR3 protein is CASSLAGMTNEQFF. The CDR3 nucleotides are TGTGCCAGCAGCTTAGCCGGGATGACTAATGAGCAGTTCTTC.

Worth noting for this clone: Within the sample, other DNA sequences also encode this same CDR3. The chain combines TRBV29-1 with TRBJ2-1; no reliable D call. Germline values: CDR1 SQVTM, CDR2 ANQGSEA. The V and J ends lost 6 bases and 4 bases respectively, with 13 bases between them. This CDR3 has 13 residues. The CDR3, as DNA: TGCAGCGTAACCGGACCGTCTTACAATGAGCAGTTCTTC. Protein: CSVTGPSYNEQFF.

Turning to this clone: Additional DNA sequences in this sample encode the identical CDR3. The chain is built from TRBV9 and TRBJ2-2; D ambiguous. CDR1 SGDLS and CDR2 YYNGEE come from the germline V gene. This CDR3 spans 15 amino acids. Trimming cost V 0 bases and J 0 bases, with 6 bases left between them. The DNA for the CDR3 is TGTGCCAGCAGCGTAGGTGGGGCGAACACCGGGGAGCTGTTTTTT. This sequence encodes CASSVGGANTGELFF.

This chain uses TRBV19 with TRBJ2-1, with D possibly matching TRBD2 (6 bases). CDR1 and CDR2 from the germline V gene are LNHDA and SQIVND (reference sequence). The ends were cut back, 3 bases at V and 7 bases at J, with 13 bases in the middle. This CDR3 has 14 residues. In nucleotides, the CDR3 is TGTGCCAGTAGTATCTATACCGGGAGTAATGAGCAGTTCTTC. Amino acid sequence: CASSIYTGSNEQFF.

The rearrangement links TRBV4-1 to TRBJ1-2; possibly TRBD1 for D (5 bases). V was shortened by 4 bases and J by 8 bases, with 26 bases between the two germline ends. Germline V gives CDR1 MGHRA, CDR2 YSYEKL. This CDR3 region has 17 residues. This chain's CDR3 is CASSLGPRGTGGVGYTF. CDR3 nucleotide sequence: TGCGCCAGCAGCCTTGGGCCCCGGGGGACCGGGGGGGTAGGCTACACCTTC.